These 6 T cell receptor beta chains share one sample of origin, sequenced in a study of T cell responses to AZD1222 COVID-19 vaccine. Profiled with immunoSEQ multiplex PCR; TCRdb holds only in-frame clones, not every one. This table holds more than 120,000 clones, roughly 88% found once. The material sequenced was peripheral blood, taken 28 days after the second AZD1222 dose. The receptor set was obtained from an adult who received the AZD1222 COVID-19 vaccine.

The chain links TRBV12-3 or TRBV12-4 to TRBJ2-3; D remains unclear. The CDR3 runs 13 residues. Trimming stripped 2 bases from V and 1 base from J, with 4 bases between. In DNA form, the CDR3 reads TGTGCCAGCAGTTTATTGCGCACAGATACGCAGTATTTT. It translates to CASSLLRTDTQYF.

The rearrangement joins TRBV5-1 to TRBJ2-5; weak D call: TRBD2 (5 bases). Trimming pared 0 bases from V and 5 bases from J, leaving 11 bases between. The CDR3 contains 14 residues. CDR1 SGHRS and CDR2 YFSETQ come from the germline V gene. The CDR3 is CASSLGRGRETQYF. In nucleotides, the CDR3 is TGCGCCAGCAGCTTGGGTCGAGGGCGGGAGACCCAGTACTTC.

The gene calls are TRBV28 and TRBJ1-2, with a tentative D call TRBD1 (5 bases). This CDR3 is 13 amino acids long. Germline lookup yields CDR1 MDHEN and CDR2 SYDVKM. Deletions cut 7 bases from V and 4 bases from J, with 13 bases between. The CDR3 reads CASTVAGTYGYTF. The CDR3 bases are TGTGCCAGCACCGTAGCAGGGACCTATGGCTACACCTTC.

The chain carries TRBV15 and TRBJ2-2, with 10 bases aligning to TRBD2. Germline V lookup: CDR1 LNHNV, CDR2 YYDKDF (reference sequence). This CDR3 is built from 15 residues. Trimming removed 5 bases from V and 1 base from J; junction bases left unmatched: 1. DNA for the CDR3: TGTGCCACCAGCCGGACTAGCGGGAACACCGGGGAGCTGTTTTTT. This gives the protein CATSRTSGNTGELFF.

This chain connects TRBV5-1 to TRBJ2-7; 10 nucleotides align to TRBD1. V lost 4 bases and J lost 12; bases outside the gene matches: 10. Germline V gene lookup returns CDR1 SGHRS and CDR2 YFSETQ. CDR3 length equals 13 residues. CDR3 DNA sequence: TGCGCCAGCAGCCCCGAACCGGGACAGGGGCTGTACGTC. This codes for CASSPEPGQGLYV.

The genes are TRBV2 and TRBJ2-3, with 9 nucleotides matching TRBD2. Per the germline V gene, CDR1 is SNHLY and CDR2 is FYNNEI. The CDR3 extends over 15 amino acids. The J segment lost 2 bases and the V segment lost 6 bases, leaving 6 bases of the junction unmatched. The CDR3 bases are TGTGCCAGCAGAAAACTAGCGGGCGTCACAGATACGCAGTATTTT. It specifies CASRKLAGVTDTQYF.